Following are 6 T cell receptor beta chains from one sample sequenced in a study of cytomegalovirus exposure and HLA in healthy donors. Use of 60 Vbeta and 13 Jbeta primers characterized the PCR. The repertoire was sequenced with immunoSEQ multiplex PCR; TCRdb's copy has only in-frame clones and lacks some. This table has tens of thousands of clones, roughly 80% appearing once. The specimen was PBMCs. These receptors were taken from a middle-aged man in good health and CMV-seronegative.

V gene TRBV9 combines with J gene TRBJ1-3; 7 positions match TRBD1. The ends lost 0 bases at V and 6 bases at J; junction bases unmatched: 15. From germline, CDR1 is SGDLS and CDR2 YYNGEE. The CDR3 is made up of 18 amino acids. The CDR3 bases are TGTGCCAGCAGCGTAGATCCCGATTCTTCAGGGGGTTTAAACACCATATATTTT. This codes for CASSVDPDSSGGLNTIYF.

This chain uses TRBV29-1 with TRBJ2-1, with 7 bases identical to TRBD1. This CDR3 spans 14 amino acids. The germline CDR1 and CDR2 sequences are SQVTM and ANQGSEA. V shed 6 bases and J 1 base; nucleotides not matched to a gene: 6. For the CDR3, the DNA is TGCAGCGTCCCAGAGGGGGCTTCCTACAATGAGCAGTTCTTC. Residues: CSVPEGASYNEQFF.

The chain joins TRBV15 to TRBJ2-7, with TRBD1 identical over 9 bases. Unmatched junction bases numbered 10, after V lost 8 bases and J lost 2 bases. The CDR3 is 15 residues long. Germline CDR1 and CDR2: LNHNV and YYDKDF (reference sequence). This chain's CDR3 is CATAPETGGPYEQYF. CDR3 nucleotides: TGTGCCACCGCTCCTGAGACAGGGGGTCCCTACGAGCAGTACTTC.

This chain joins TRBV5-4 and TRBJ1-6; D perhaps matches TRBD1 (5 bases). The length of the CDR3 is 16 residues. The germline V and J ends were trimmed by 1 base and 0 bases, with 8 bases remaining between them. CDR1 is SGHNT and CDR2 is YYREEE in the germline V gene (reference sequence). As DNA, the CDR3 is TGTGCCAGCAGCTTGTCAGGGAACTCCTATAATTCACCCCTCCACTTT. The encoded protein is CASSLSGNSYNSPLHF.

This clone came up a few times. The rearrangement joins TRBV7-2 to TRBJ2-1; 11 bases match TRBD2. Germline loops: CDR1 SGHTA, CDR2 FQGNSA. V lost 5 bases and J lost 0; bases outside the gene matches: 3. The CDR3 consists of 16 residues. The CDR3 spells CASSRSGRGSYNEQFF. In nucleotides, the CDR3 is TGTGCCAGCAGCCGTAGCGGGAGGGGCTCCTACAATGAGCAGTTCTTC. Full variable domain (missing parts from reference TRBV7-2 and TRBJ2-1): GAGVSQSPSNKVTEKGKDVELRCDPISGHTALYWYRQSLGQGLEFLIYFQGNSAPDKSGLPSDRFSAERTGGSVSTLTIQRTQQEDSAVYLCASSRSGRGSYNEQFFGPGTRLTVL.

The chain couples TRBV7-3 to TRBJ2-7; TRBD1 matches 7 bases. CDR1 SGHTA and CDR2 FQGTGA come from the germline V gene. This CDR3 region has 13 residues. V was clipped by 6 bases and J by 3 bases; unmatched bases: 5. In DNA form, the CDR3 reads TGTGCCAGCAGTCCCGGGACAGACTACGAGCAGTACTTC. Residues: CASSPGTDYEQYF.